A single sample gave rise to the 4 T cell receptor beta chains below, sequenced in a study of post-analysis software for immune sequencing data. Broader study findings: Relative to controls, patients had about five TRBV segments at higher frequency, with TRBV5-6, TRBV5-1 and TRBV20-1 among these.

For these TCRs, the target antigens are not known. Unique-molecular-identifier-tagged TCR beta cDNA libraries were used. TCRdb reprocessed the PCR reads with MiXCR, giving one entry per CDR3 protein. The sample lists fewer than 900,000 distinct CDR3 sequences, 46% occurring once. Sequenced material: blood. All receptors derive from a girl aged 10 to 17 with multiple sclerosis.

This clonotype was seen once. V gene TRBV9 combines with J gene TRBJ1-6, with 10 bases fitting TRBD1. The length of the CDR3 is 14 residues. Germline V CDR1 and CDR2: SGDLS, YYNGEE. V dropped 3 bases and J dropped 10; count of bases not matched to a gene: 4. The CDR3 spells CASSAGQGGSPLHF. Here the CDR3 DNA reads TGTGCCAGCAGCGCCGGACAGGGGGGATCACCCCTCCACTTT.

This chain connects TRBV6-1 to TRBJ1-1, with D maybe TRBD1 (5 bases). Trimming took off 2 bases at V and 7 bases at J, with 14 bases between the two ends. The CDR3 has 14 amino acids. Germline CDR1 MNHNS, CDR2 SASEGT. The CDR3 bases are TGTGCCAGCAGTGAACGACAGCCCGGTAATGAAGCTTTCTTT. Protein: CASSERQPGNEAFF.

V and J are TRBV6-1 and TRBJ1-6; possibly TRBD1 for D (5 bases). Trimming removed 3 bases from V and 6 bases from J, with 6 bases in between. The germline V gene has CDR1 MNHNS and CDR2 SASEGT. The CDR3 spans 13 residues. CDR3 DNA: TGTGCCAGCAGTGACAGGGCTAATTCACCCCTCCACTTT. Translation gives CASSDRANSPLHF.

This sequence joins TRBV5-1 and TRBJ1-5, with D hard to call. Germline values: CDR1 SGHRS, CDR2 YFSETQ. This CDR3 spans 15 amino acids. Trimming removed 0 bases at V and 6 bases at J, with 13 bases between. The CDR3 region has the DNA TGCGCCAGCAGCTTGGAAGGTTCCCGGGGTCAGCCCCAGCATTTT. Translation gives CASSLEGSRGQPQHF.